The 23 T cell receptor beta chains in this list originate from one sample, sequenced in a study of shared T cell receptors in the human thymus. Clones were sequenced by immunoSEQ multiplex PCR, and TCRdb holds only the in-frame ones, with some missing. The data contain some 720,000 clones, over 75% of them singletons. A further study also used this sample, focusing on human thymus T cells.

The sequenced sample consisted of thymocytes. These receptors were obtained from a boy less than two years old with a congenital heart defect.

The V call is TRBV5-1, the J call TRBJ2-2, with 7 bases aligning to TRBD1. V trimming: 4 bases; J trimming: 0 bases; junction bases outside the gene matches: 9. CDR1 and CDR2 from the germline V gene are SGHRS and YFSETQ. The CDR3 extends over 17 amino acids. The DNA for the CDR3 is TGCGCCAGCAGCCCCCTCGGACAGGTGGCGAACACCGGGGAGCTGTTTTTT. Encoded protein: CASSPLGQVANTGELFF.

This clone was seen more than once but under ten times. This chain connects TRBV6-1 to TRBJ1-5; TRBD1 aligns across 7 bases. J lost 8 bases, V lost 8 bases, and 12 bases had no gene match. This CDR3 is built from 14 residues. The V gene's germline CDR1 is MNHNS and CDR2 SASEGT. CDR3 residues: CASGKDRVEEPQHF. In DNA, the CDR3 is TGTGCCAGCGGGAAAGACAGGGTGGAGGAGCCCCAGCATTTT.

The chain couples TRBV28 to TRBJ2-1; tentatively, D is TRBD1 (7 bases). Germline V gives CDR1 MDHEN, CDR2 SYDVKM. This CDR3 region has 16 residues. V was trimmed by 7 bases and J by 2 bases, leaving 18 bases between them. CDR3 in amino acids: CASTEGGGITYNEQFF. CDR3 in DNA: TGTGCCAGCACCGAAGGGGGCGGGATCACCTACAATGAGCAGTTCTTC. Full variable domain (remainder filled in from reference TRBV28 and TRBJ2-1): DVKVTQSSRYLVKRTGEKVFLECVQDMDHENMFWYRQDPGLGLRLIYFSYDVKMKEKGDIPEGYSVSREKKERFSLILESASTNQTSMYLCASTEGGGITYNEQFFGPGTRLTVL.

The rearrangement joins TRBV7-6 to TRBJ2-5, with D tentatively TRBD2 (7 bases). The germline V gene has CDR1 SGHVS and CDR2 FNYEAQ. The CDR3 spans 15 residues. Trimming left V 5 bases short and J 5 bases short, with 18 bases between. The CDR3 reads CASSRGALASETQYF. The CDR3 nucleotides are TGTGCCAGCAGCCGGGGGGCACTAGCGAGTGAGACCCAGTACTTC.

This clone was seen once. This sequence joins TRBV19 and TRBJ1-3; D is unclear. V shed 6 bases and J shed 0 bases, with 18 bases lying between them. CDR3 size: 17 residues. The germline gives CDR1 LNHDA, CDR2 SQIVND (reference sequence). CDR3 sequence: CASRESPGKSSGNTIYF. The CDR3 nucleotides are TGTGCCAGTAGGGAATCTCCAGGTAAAAGCTCTGGAAACACCATATATTTT.

V and J are TRBV6-5 and TRBJ2-7; 9 nucleotides line up with TRBD1. V was pared by 4 bases and J by 4 bases, with 8 bases of the junction left unmatched. The length of the CDR3 is 15 residues. Germline V gene data show CDR1 as MNHEY and CDR2 as SVGAGI. CDR3 nucleotide sequence: TGTGCCAGCAGTTCCTCGGGACAGGGAAGGTACGAGCAGTACTTC. Its translation: CASSSSGQGRYEQYF.

The rearrangement uses TRBV10-3 and TRBJ1-4, with TRBD1 matching 7 bases. Germline trimming cut 4 bases from V and 0 bases from J; bases unmatched to any gene: 5. CDR1 ENHRY and CDR2 SYGVKD come from the germline V gene. The CDR3 covers 16 residues. The CDR3 nucleotides are TGTGCCATCAGTGCCTCCGGACAGGCAACTAATGAAAAACTGTTTTTT. This codes for CAISASGQATNEKLFF.

The chain joins TRBV6-5 to TRBJ1-1, with D perhaps matching TRBD1 (5 bases). This CDR3 spans 14 amino acids. Germline lookup yields CDR1 MNHEY and CDR2 SVGAGI. The V gene lost 5 bases and the J gene lost 5 bases, with 15 bases spanning the gap. The CDR3 reads CASSPVQGRTEAFF. The DNA of the CDR3 is TGTGCCAGCAGTCCCGTGCAGGGTAGGACTGAAGCTTTCTTT.

The chain uses TRBV6-6 and TRBJ2-3, with 14 bases that match TRBD2. The V segment lost 7 bases and the J segment 4 bases; nucleotides outside the gene matches: 4. This CDR3 spans 15 amino acids. CDR1 and CDR2 (germline): MNHNY, SVGAGI (reference sequence). CDR3 DNA: TGTGCCAGCATTACGGGACTAGCGGGAGCAGATACGCAGTATTTT. Translating it yields CASITGLAGADTQYF.

The chain is built from TRBV18 and TRBJ2-7; 8 positions match TRBD2. The CDR3 runs to 14 residues. The germline gives CDR1 KGHSH, CDR2 LQKENI. The V and J ends lost 3 bases and 2 bases, in that order; junction bases with no gene match: 3. CDR3: CASSPSGTPYEQYF. The CDR3 DNA reads as TGTGCCAGCTCACCTAGCGGGACGCCCTACGAGCAGTACTTC.

The chain couples TRBV11-3 to TRBJ1-1; the match to TRBD1 covers 9 bases. Trimming removed 0 bases from V and 3 bases from J; junction bases left unmatched: 8. The CDR3 contains 17 residues. Germline V gene sequence: CDR1 SGHNT, CDR2 YENEEA. DNA for the CDR3: TGTGCCAGCAGCTTAGACCAATACCGGGACAGGGACACTGAAGCTTTCTTT. It yields the protein CASSLDQYRDRDTEAFF.

V is TRBV7-8 and J is TRBJ2-3; TRBD2 matches at 15 bases. The germline V gene has CDR1 SGHVS and CDR2 FQNEAQ. The CDR3 length is 18 residues. Losses at the gene ends were 11 bases for V and 5 bases for J; bases not matched to a gene: 17. DNA for the CDR3: TGTGCCGCAGCAGTCCGAGGTCGGACTAGCGGGAGGGTAGATACGCAGTATTTT. Translation: CAAAVRGRTSGRVDTQYF.

Written as DNA, the CDR3 is TGTGCCTGTAATGCGGGACTAACATCTTACGAGCAGTACTTC. As protein: CACNAGLTSYEQYF. This chain joins TRBV30 and TRBJ2-7; 7 bases align to TRBD2. The CDR3 sequence is 14 residues long. Germline V gives CDR1 GTSNPN, CDR2 SVGIG (reference sequence). Unmatched junction bases numbered 12, after V lost 6 bases and J lost 4 bases.

V is TRBV11-2 and J is TRBJ2-5; 8 positions agree with TRBD1. Germline values: CDR1 SGHAT, CDR2 FQNNGV. J gave up 2 bases and V 0 bases, and 14 bases lay outside the gene matches. CDR3 length equals 19 residues. The CDR3 DNA reads TGTGCCAGCAGCTTAGAAATGGCAGGGGGCGGACGAGTACAAGAGACCCAGTACTTC. Its protein is CASSLEMAGGGRVQETQYF.

The gene calls are TRBV6-1 and TRBJ2-7; D is perhaps TRBD2 (6 bases). This CDR3 region has 14 residues. Trimming shortened V by 4 bases and J by 4 bases, and 14 bases separated the two germline ends. The germline V gene has CDR1 MNHNS and CDR2 SASEGT. CDR3 loop: CASSVPGDGYEQYF. For the CDR3, the DNA is TGTGCCAGCAGTGTGCCGGGAGATGGATACGAGCAGTACTTC.

This chain uses TRBV28 with TRBJ2-5; D is ambiguous. Germline V CDR1 and CDR2: MDHEN, SYDVKM. V was cut by 4 bases and J by 4 bases, with 4 bases left in between. This CDR3 has 11 residues. The CDR3 coding sequence is TGTGCCAGCAGTTCGGTAGAGACCCAGTACTTC. This gives the protein CASSSVETQYF.

The V and J genes are TRBV9 and TRBJ2-3; D is ambiguous. The V end lost 0 bases, the J end lost 3 bases, and 11 bases lay between the germline ends. CDR3 length: 15 residues. Germline V gives CDR1 SGDLS, CDR2 YYNGEE. The CDR3: CASSVGVGGTDTQYF. The CDR3 DNA follows: TGTGCCAGCAGCGTAGGGGTAGGCGGAACAGATACGCAGTATTTT.

The gene calls are TRBV4-1 and TRBJ2-1; D unresolved. This CDR3 is built from 15 residues. Germline CDR1 is MGHRA and CDR2 is YSYEKL. Trimming shortened V by 1 base and J by 0 bases, and 7 bases separated the two germline ends. This CDR3 is CASSQGNFSYNEQFF. CDR3 DNA: TGCGCCAGCAGCCAAGGAAACTTCTCCTACAATGAGCAGTTCTTC.

The CDR3 bases are TGTGCCTGGAGTGTACAGCGGGAGAGCTTAAAAGAGACCCAGTACTTC. This sequence encodes CAWSVQRESLKETQYF. J is TRBJ2-5 and V is TRBV30, with TRBD2 identical over 8 bases. This CDR3 spans 16 amino acids. Losses at the gene ends were 0 bases for V and 3 bases for J; bases not matched to a gene: 9. Per germline, CDR1 GTSNPN and CDR2 SVGIG (reference sequence). The full variable domain, its missing parts supplied by reference TRBV30 and TRBJ2-5, is SQTIHQWPATLVQPVGSPLSLECTVEGTSNPNLYWYRQAAGRGLQLLFYSVGIGQISSEVPQNLSASRPQDRQFILSSKKLLLSDSGFYLCAWSVQRESLKETQYFGPGTRLLVL.

This rearrangement joins TRBV7-9 to TRBJ1-1, with D perhaps TRBD1 (5 bases). V lost 3 bases to trimming and J lost 2 bases, with 10 bases between them. This CDR3 has 14 residues. The V gene's germline CDR1 is SEHNR and CDR2 FQNEAQ (reference sequence). The CDR3, as DNA: TGTGCCAGCAGCTTCACAGGATTTAACACTGAAGCTTTCTTT. Translation gives CASSFTGFNTEAFF.

This chain joins TRBV7-6 and TRBJ2-5; TRBD1 might be the D (6 bases). The length of the CDR3 is 14 residues. The V end lost 1 base, the J end lost 4 bases, and 10 bases lay between the germline ends. Germline V gene data show CDR1 as SGHVS and CDR2 as FNYEAQ. The CDR3 region has the DNA TGTGCCAGCAGCTTAGAGGACAGCCTAGAGACCCAGTACTTC. This sequence encodes CASSLEDSLETQYF.

V usage is TRBV28 and J usage is TRBJ2-5, with 7 bases identical to TRBD2. Germline V lookup: CDR1 MDHEN, CDR2 SYDVKM. V was pared by 3 bases and J by 0 bases, with 13 bases of the junction left unmatched. The CDR3 has 18 residues. CDR3 loop: CASSLATELALYQETQYF. CDR3 coding DNA: TGTGCCAGCAGTTTGGCCACGGAACTAGCGTTGTACCAAGAGACCCAGTACTTC.

This chain links TRBV5-8 with TRBJ2-7, with TRBD2 matching over 11 bases. V gave up 0 bases and J gave up 4 bases; unmatched junction bases: 6. Germline CDR1 SGHTS, CDR2 YDEGEE. The CDR3 covers 16 residues. The CDR3 loop reads CASSLEVIAGGYEQYF. In DNA form, the CDR3 reads TGTGCCAGCAGCTTGGAGGTAATAGCGGGAGGGTACGAGCAGTACTTC.